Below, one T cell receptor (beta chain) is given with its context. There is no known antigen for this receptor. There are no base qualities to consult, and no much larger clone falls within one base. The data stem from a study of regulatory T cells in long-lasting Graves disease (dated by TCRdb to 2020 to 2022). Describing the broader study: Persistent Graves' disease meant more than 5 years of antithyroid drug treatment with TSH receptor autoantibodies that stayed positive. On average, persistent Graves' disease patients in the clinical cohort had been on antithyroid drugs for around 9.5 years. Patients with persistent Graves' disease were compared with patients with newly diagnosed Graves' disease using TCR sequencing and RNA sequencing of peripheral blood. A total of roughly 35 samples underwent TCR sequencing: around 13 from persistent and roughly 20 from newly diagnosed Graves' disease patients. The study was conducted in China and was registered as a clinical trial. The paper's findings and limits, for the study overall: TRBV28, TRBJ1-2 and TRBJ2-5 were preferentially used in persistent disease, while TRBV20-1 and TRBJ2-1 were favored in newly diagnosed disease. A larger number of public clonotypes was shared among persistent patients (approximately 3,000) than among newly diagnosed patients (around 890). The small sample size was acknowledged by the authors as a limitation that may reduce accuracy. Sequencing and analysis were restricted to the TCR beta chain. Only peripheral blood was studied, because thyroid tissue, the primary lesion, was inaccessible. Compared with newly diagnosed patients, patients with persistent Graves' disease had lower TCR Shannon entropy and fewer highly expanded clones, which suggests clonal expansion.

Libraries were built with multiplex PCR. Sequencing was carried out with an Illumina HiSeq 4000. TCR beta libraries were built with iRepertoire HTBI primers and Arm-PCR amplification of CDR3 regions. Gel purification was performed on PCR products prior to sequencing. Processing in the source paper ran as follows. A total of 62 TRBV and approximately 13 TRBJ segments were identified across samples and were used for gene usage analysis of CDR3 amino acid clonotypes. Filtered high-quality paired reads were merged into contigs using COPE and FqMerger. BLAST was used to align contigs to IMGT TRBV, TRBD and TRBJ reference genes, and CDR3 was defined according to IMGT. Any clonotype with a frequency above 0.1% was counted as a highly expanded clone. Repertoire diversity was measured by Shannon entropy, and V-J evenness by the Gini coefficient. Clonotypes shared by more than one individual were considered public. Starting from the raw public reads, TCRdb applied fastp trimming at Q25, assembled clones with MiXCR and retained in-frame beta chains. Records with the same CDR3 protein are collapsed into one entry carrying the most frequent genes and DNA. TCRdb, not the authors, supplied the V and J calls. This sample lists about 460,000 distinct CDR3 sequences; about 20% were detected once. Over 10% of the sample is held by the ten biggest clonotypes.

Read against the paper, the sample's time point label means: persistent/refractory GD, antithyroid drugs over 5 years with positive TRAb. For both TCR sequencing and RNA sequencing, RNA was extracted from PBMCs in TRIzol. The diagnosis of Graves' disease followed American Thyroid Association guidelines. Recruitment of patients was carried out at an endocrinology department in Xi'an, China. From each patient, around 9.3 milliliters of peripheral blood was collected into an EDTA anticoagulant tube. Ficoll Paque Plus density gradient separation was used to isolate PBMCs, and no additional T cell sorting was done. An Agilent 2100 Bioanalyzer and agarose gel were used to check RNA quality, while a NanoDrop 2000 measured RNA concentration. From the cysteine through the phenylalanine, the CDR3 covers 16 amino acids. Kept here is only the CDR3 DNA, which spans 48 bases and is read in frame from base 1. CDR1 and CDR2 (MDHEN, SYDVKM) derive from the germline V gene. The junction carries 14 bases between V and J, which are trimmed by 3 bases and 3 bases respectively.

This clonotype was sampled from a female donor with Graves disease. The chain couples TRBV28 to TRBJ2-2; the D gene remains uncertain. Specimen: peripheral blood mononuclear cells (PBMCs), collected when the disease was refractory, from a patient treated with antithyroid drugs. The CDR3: CASSLVRLPDTGELFF. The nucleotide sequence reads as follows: TGTGCCAGCAGTTTGGTGCGGCTCCCTGACACCGGGGAGCTGTTTTTT.